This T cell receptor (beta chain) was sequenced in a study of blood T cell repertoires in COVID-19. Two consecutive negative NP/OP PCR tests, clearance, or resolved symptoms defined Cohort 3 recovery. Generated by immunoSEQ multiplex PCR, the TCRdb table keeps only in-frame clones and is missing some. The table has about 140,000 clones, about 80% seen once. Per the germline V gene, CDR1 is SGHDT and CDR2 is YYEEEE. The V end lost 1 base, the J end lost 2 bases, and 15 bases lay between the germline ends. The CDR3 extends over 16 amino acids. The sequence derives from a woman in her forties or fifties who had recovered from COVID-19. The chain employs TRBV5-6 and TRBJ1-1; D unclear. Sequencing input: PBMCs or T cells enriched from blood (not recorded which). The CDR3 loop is CASSLRAQTLNTEAFF. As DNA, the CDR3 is TGTGCCAGCAGCTTGAGAGCGCAGACTCTAAACACTGAAGCTTTCTTT.